The T cell receptor beta chain described here comes from a study of CD8 T cells in ankylosing spondylitis. A remark on this clonotype: Its antigen is not identified.

General study points: Seemingly characteristic of ankylosing spondylitis blood was a TCR beta motif consisting of fewer than 10 highly homologous variants. The authors reported significant enrichment of disease-linked clones in matched ankylosing spondylitis synovial fluid.

With molecular barcodes, quantitative 5'-RACE was used to make the TCR beta libraries. Each CDR3 protein is one row after TCRdb ran MiXCR on the 5' RACE reads. The sample records some 150,000 distinct CDR3 sequences, 40% to 50% being singletons. Sequencing was performed on synovial fluid, either unsorted or a sorted T cell fraction (not recorded which). The clonotype was recovered from a male donor with ankylosing spondylitis.

Here the CDR3 reads CAISESRGSWIDTQYF. The CDR3 bases are TGTGCCATCAGTGAGTCGCGAGGGAGTTGGATAGATACGCAGTATTTT. The chain joins TRBV10-3 to TRBJ2-3, with D maybe TRBD2 (5 bases). V was shortened by 0 bases and J by 5 bases, with 15 bases between the two germline ends. The CDR3 is 16 residues long. Germline V gives CDR1 ENHRY, CDR2 SYGVKD.